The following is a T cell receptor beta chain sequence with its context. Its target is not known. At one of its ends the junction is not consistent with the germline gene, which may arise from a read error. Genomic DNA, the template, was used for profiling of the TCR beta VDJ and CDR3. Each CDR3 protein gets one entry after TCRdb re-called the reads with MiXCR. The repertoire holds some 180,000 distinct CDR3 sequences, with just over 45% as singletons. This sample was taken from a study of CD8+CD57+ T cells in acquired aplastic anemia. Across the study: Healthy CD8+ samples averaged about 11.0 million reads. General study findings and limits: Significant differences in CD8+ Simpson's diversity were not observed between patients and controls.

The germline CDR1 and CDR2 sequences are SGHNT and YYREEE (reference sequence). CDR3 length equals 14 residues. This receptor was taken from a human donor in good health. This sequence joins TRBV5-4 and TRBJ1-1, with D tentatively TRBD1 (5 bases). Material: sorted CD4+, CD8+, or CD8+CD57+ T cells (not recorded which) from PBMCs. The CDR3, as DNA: TGTGCCAGCAGCTTCGGGGGTGCGAGGAATGAAGCTTCCTTT. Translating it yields CASSFGGARNEASF.